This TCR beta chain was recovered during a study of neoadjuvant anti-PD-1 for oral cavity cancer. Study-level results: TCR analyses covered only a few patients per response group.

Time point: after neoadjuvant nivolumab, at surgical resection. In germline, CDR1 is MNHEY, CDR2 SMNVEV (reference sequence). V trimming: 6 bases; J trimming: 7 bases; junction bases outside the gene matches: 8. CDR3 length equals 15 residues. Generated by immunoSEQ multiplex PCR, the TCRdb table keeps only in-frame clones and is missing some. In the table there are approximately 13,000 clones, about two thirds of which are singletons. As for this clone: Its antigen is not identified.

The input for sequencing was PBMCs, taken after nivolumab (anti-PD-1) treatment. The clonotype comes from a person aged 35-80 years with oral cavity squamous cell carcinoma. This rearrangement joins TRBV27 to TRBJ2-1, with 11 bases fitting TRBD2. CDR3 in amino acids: CASRKTSGIGNEQFF. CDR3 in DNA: TGTGCCAGCAGAAAGACTAGCGGGATTGGTAATGAGCAGTTCTTC.